Below are 8 T cell receptor beta chains sequenced from a single sample in a study of shared clonotypes between healthy human individuals. Profiling relied on immunoSEQ multiplex PCR, and the TCRdb table lists in-frame clones only, not all of them. The sample has roughly 2,300,000 clones; roughly 90% are singletons. The sample taken for sequencing was naive CD4+ T cells from PBMCs. Stated subset: CD45RA+ positively selected. Every receptor here comes from a man aged 18 to 30 in good health. Some clones in this sample may be carry-over from other donors' samples.

The rearrangement links TRBV28 to TRBJ1-4, with D tentatively TRBD1 (6 bases). The germline V and J ends were trimmed by 6 bases and 8 bases, with 10 bases remaining between them. The CDR3 totals 12 residues. Per the germline V gene, CDR1 is MDHEN and CDR2 is SYDVKM. The CDR3 loop reads CASRKGGEKLFF. CDR3 in DNA: TGTGCCAGCAGGAAGGGGGGGGAAAAACTGTTTTTT.

V gene TRBV5-1 combines with J gene TRBJ2-7; 8 bases are a match to TRBD2. This CDR3 is 16 amino acids long. The J segment lost 0 bases and the V segment lost 0 bases, leaving 5 bases of the junction unmatched. The germline gives CDR1 SGHRS, CDR2 YFSETQ. CDR3 sequence reads: CASSLEGSGISYEQYF. The CDR3 bases are TGCGCCAGCAGCTTGGAAGGTAGCGGGATCTCCTACGAGCAGTACTTC.

Here the CDR3 reads CSAWPGGNYGYTF. The CDR3, as DNA: TGCAGCGCCTGGCCTGGAGGGAACTATGGCTACACCTTC. The rearrangement uses TRBV29-1 and TRBJ1-2; D is ambiguous. CDR1 is SQVTM, CDR2 ANQGSEA, per germline. The V and J ends lost 7 bases and 2 bases respectively, with 14 bases between them. The CDR3 spans 13 residues.

The chain carries TRBV21-1 and TRBJ2-7; TRBD1, the table's D call, lacks a check against the DNA. TRBV21-1 is a recognized pseudogene. This CDR3 spans 15 amino acids. CDR3 coding DNA: TGTGCCAGCAGCAAACCGAGACAGGGGATCCACGAGCAGTACTTC. Translating it yields CASSKPRQGIHEQYF.

The rearrangement links TRBV6-4 to TRBJ2-3; perhaps TRBD2 as D (5 bases). In germline, CDR1 is MRHNA, CDR2 SNTAGT. The germline V and J ends were trimmed by 9 bases and 0 bases, with 16 bases remaining between them. The CDR3 length is 15 residues. The CDR3 DNA sequence: TGTGCCAGTTTACGGCTAGCTAATAGCACAGATACGCAGTATTTT. Amino acids: CASLRLANSTDTQYF.

The rearrangement uses TRBV28 and TRBJ2-7; weak D call: TRBD2 (7 bases). The V gene lost 7 bases and the J gene lost 5 bases, with 12 bases spanning the gap. The germline V gene has CDR1 MDHEN and CDR2 SYDVKM. The CDR3 contains 12 residues. In DNA form, the CDR3 reads TGTGCCAGCACCCCGGGGGGCGACGAGCAGTACTTC. Protein sequence: CASTPGGDEQYF.

The chain recombines TRBV28 with TRBJ2-7, with TRBD1 matching over 9 bases. The germline gives CDR1 MDHEN, CDR2 SYDVKM. The CDR3 covers 16 residues. The trim removed 4 bases at V and 4 bases at J, leaving 11 bases unmatched. The CDR3 sequence: CASSSSDRGRFYEQYF. CDR3 coding DNA: TGTGCCAGCAGTTCCTCGGACAGGGGCCGTTTTTACGAGCAGTACTTC.

This clone was seen a single time. The rearrangement uses TRBV4-1 and TRBJ2-2; 9 bases agree with TRBD1. After removal of 4 bases from V and 3 bases from J, the junction contained 9 bases not matched to a gene. This CDR3 is 17 amino acids long. CDR1 is MGHRA and CDR2 is YSYEKL in the germline V gene. CDR3 region: CASSPTPGQGDTGELFF. The CDR3 nucleotides read TGCGCCAGCAGCCCCACTCCGGGACAGGGCGACACCGGGGAGCTGTTTTTT.